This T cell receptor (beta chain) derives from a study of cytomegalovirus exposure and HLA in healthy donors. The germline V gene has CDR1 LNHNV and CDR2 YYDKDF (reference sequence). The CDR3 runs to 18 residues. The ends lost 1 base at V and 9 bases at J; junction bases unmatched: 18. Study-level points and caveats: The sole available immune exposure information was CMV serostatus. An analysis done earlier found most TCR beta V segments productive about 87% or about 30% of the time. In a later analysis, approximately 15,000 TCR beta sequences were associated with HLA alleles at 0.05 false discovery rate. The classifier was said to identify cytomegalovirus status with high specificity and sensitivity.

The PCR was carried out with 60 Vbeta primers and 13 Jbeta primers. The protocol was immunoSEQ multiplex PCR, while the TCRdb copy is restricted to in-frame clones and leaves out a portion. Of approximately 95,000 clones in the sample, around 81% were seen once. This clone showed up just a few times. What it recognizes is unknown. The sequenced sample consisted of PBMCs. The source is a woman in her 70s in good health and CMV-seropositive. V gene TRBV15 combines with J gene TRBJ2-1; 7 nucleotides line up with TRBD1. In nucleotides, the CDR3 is TGTGCCACCAGCAGAGCCCGTTGGGACAGAGTTTTAGGGGGTGAGCAGTTCTTC. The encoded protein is CATSRARWDRVLGGEQFF. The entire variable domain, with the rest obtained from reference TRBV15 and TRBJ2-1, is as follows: DAMVIQNPRYQVTQFGKPVTLSCSQTLNHNVMYWYQQKSSQAPKLLFHYYDKDFNNEADTPDNFQSRRPNTSFCFLDIRSPGLGDTAMYLCATSRARWDRVLGGEQFFGPGTRLTVL.